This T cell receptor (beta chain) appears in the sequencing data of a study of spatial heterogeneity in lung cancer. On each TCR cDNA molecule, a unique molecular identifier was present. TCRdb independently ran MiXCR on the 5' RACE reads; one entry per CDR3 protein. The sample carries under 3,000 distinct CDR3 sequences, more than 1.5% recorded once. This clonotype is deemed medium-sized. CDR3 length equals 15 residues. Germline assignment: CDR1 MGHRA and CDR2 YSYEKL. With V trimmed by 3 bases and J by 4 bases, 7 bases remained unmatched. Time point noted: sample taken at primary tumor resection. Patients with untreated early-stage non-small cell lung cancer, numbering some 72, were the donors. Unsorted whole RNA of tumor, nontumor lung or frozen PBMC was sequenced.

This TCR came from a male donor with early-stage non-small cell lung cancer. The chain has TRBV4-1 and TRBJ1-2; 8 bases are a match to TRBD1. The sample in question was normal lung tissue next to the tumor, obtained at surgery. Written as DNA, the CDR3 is TGCGCCAGCAGCCAGTGGACAGGGCAGGGCTATGGCTACACCTTC. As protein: CASSQWTGQGYGYTF.